This TCR beta chain derives from a study of CD8+CD57+ T cells in acquired aplastic anemia. Trimming stripped 4 bases from V and 5 bases from J, with 13 bases between. CDR1 is SGHRS, CDR2 YFSETQ, per germline. There are 15 residues in the CDR3. The template used for profiling TCR beta VDJ and CDR3 was genomic DNA. TCRdb re-analysed the reads in MiXCR, keeping a single row per CDR3 protein. The sample lists about 130,000 distinct CDR3 sequences, around 48% occurring once. This clonotype was detected a few times. The sequence derives from a human donor in good health, serving as a control. The gene calls are TRBV5-1 and TRBJ1-6; possible D gene TRBD1, 6 bases. The sample taken for sequencing was sorted CD4+, CD8+, or CD8+CD57+ T cells (not recorded which) from PBMCs. The CDR3: CASSPVGDNNSPLHF. The CDR3 DNA sequence: TGCGCCAGCAGCCCAGTGGGGGACAATAATTCACCCCTCCACTTT.